The present T cell receptor (beta chain) was sequenced within a study of T cell changes during pregnancy in multiple sclerosis. Generated by immunoSEQ multiplex PCR, the TCRdb table keeps only in-frame clones and is missing some. The sample has 91,000 or so clones, roughly 92% seen once; the top ten hold 2% to 2.5%. The CDR3 has 14 residues. The V gene's germline CDR1 is LNHDA and CDR2 SQIVND (reference sequence). V was cut by 5 bases and J by 1 base, with 11 bases left in between. This chain links TRBV19 with TRBJ1-1; D is possibly TRBD1 (6 bases). The receptor was isolated from a female donor with multiple sclerosis, enrolled in a pregnancy study. The starting material was peripheral blood, obtained after pregnancy. The CDR3 DNA sequence: TGTGCCAGTAGTCCGTGGACAGCGAACACTGAAGCTTTCTTT. This gives the protein CASSPWTANTEAFF. The variable domain in full, with the rest retrieved from reference TRBV19 and TRBJ1-1, is DGGITQSPKYLFRKEGQNVTLSCEQNLNHDAMYWYRQDPGQGLRLIYYSQIVNDFQKGDIAEGYSVSREKKESFPLTVTSAQKNPTAFYLCASSPWTANTEAFFGQGTRLTVV.